The 27 T cell receptor beta chains below come from one sample, sequenced in a study of a mutant IDH1 vaccine in newly diagnosed glioma. For these receptors, no antigen is known. Time point: week 11, during vaccination. With topical imiquimod, each dose of the vaccine consisted of 300 ug of mutant IDH1 20-mer peptide. Method: immunoSEQ multiplex PCR; TCRdb's copy keeps in-frame clones and lacks some. The sample lists around 65,000 clones; 80% were seen once. The starting material was PBMCs, obtained from a glioma patient whose treatment included an IDH1 peptide vaccine. These receptors were collected from a man aged 45-65 years with glioma.

This clone was counted once. This rearrangement joins TRBV6-1 to TRBJ1-5; TRBD1 agrees at 7 bases. J lost 5 bases, V lost 2 bases, and 15 bases had no gene match. CDR3 length equals 18 residues. CDR1 and CDR2 from the germline V gene are MNHNS and SASEGT. For the CDR3, the DNA is TGTGCCAGCAGTGAATCCCGAAGTGGCAGGGGGACCGATCAGCCCCAGCATTTT. It codes for CASSESRSGRGTDQPQHF.

CDR3: CASSLAQGSGAQYF. The CDR3 DNA is TGTGCCAGCAGCTTGGCACAGGGCTCGGGTGCCCAGTACTTC. The chain recombines TRBV5-6 with TRBJ2-5, with D maybe TRBD1 (6 bases). Germline loops: CDR1 SGHDT, CDR2 YYEEEE. The CDR3 contains 14 residues. V shed 0 bases and J shed 9 bases, with 15 bases lying between them.

This chain connects TRBV6-5 to TRBJ1-2; D gene unclear. The CDR3 has 13 amino acids. The germline V and J ends were trimmed by 4 bases and 4 bases, with 10 bases remaining between them. Germline CDR1 reads MNHEY; CDR2 reads SVGAGI. The CDR3 loop is CASSSRESYGYTF. DNA of the CDR3: TGTGCCAGCAGTTCCCGGGAGAGCTATGGCTACACCTTC.

This sequence joins TRBV6-6 and TRBJ1-1, with a tentative D call TRBD1 (5 bases). Per the germline V gene, CDR1 is MNHNY and CDR2 is SVGAGI (reference sequence). The CDR3 has 15 residues. Trimming cost V 4 bases and J 3 bases, with 15 bases left between them. CDR3 in amino acids: CASSWGGRVDTEAFF. In nucleotides, the CDR3 is TGTGCCAGCAGTTGGGGGGGTCGGGTCGACACTGAAGCTTTCTTT.

The chain combines TRBV7-9 with TRBJ2-2; D is unresolved. The CDR3 is 15 residues long. Per the germline V gene, CDR1 is SEHNR and CDR2 is FQNEAQ (reference sequence). Trimming stripped 5 bases from V and 1 base from J, with 11 bases between. CDR3 nucleotides: TGTGCCAGCAGCCCACAGACGGGGAACACCGGGGAGCTGTTTTTT. This gives the protein CASSPQTGNTGELFF.

The genes are TRBV4-1 and TRBJ2-1; D gene uncertain. V dropped 0 bases and J dropped 6 bases, with 9 bases sitting between them. CDR3 length: 14 amino acids. Germline V gives CDR1 MGHRA, CDR2 YSYEKL. This CDR3 is CASSQDRSPNEQFF. CDR3 bases: TGCGCCAGCAGCCAAGATCGCAGTCCCAATGAGCAGTTCTTC.

V is TRBV5-1 and J is TRBJ2-3, with TRBD2 identical over 11 bases. With V trimmed by 3 bases and J by 6 bases, 12 bases remained unmatched. In germline, CDR1 is SGHRS, CDR2 YFSETQ. The CDR3 is 17 amino acids. CDR3: CASSSATSGEGSDTQYF. CDR3 coding DNA: TGCGCCAGCAGCTCGGCGACTAGCGGGGAGGGGTCTGATACGCAGTATTTT.

The chain employs TRBV6-5 and TRBJ1-1, with TRBD1 identical over 10 bases. The CDR3 runs to 15 residues. The J segment lost 7 bases and the V segment lost 5 bases, leaving 10 bases of the junction unmatched. Germline lookup yields CDR1 MNHEY and CDR2 SVGAGI. This CDR3 is CASSPQTGGRFEAFF. Written as DNA, the CDR3 is TGTGCCAGCAGTCCTCAGACAGGGGGCCGTTTTGAAGCTTTCTTT.

In the case of this clone: Within the sample, other DNA sequences also encode this same CDR3. This chain joins TRBV6-1 and TRBJ2-7; D is unclear. Germline values: CDR1 MNHNS, CDR2 SASEGT. The CDR3 contains 19 residues. V was pared by 0 bases and J by 2 bases, with 23 bases between. The CDR3 protein is CASSEALYLSSTKTYEQYF. CDR3 DNA sequence: TGTGCCAGCAGTGAAGCCCTCTACTTATCCTCCACCAAGACCTACGAGCAGTACTTC.

V gene TRBV28 combines with J gene TRBJ2-7; TRBD2 matches at 12 bases. Losses at the gene ends were 3 bases for V and 2 bases for J; bases not matched to a gene: 8. CDR1 MDHEN and CDR2 SYDVKM come from the germline V gene. The CDR3 is 17 residues long. CDR3 in amino acids: CASSFRAGLAGTYEQYF. The CDR3, as DNA: TGTGCCAGCAGTTTTCGGGCTGGACTAGCGGGAACCTACGAGCAGTACTTC.

The chain links TRBV5-1 to TRBJ2-1; 9 bases line up with TRBD2. V shed 6 bases, J shed 1 base, and the junction held 5 bases outside the gene matches. Germline CDR1 SGHRS, CDR2 YFSETQ. This CDR3 spans 15 amino acids. This CDR3 reads CASTPTSGSYNEQFF. The CDR3 DNA reads TGCGCCAGCACCCCGACTAGCGGATCCTACAATGAGCAGTTCTTC.

CDR3 loop: CASSLNRELEKLFF. The CDR3 DNA sequence: TGTGCCAGCAGCTTAAACAGGGAGCTCGAAAAACTGTTTTTT. This chain uses TRBV7-9 with TRBJ1-4; D perhaps matches TRBD1 (6 bases). V lost 2 bases and J 8 bases, leaving 12 bases between the germline ends. This CDR3 region has 14 residues. CDR1 and CDR2 (germline): SEHNR, FQNEAQ (reference sequence).

The rearrangement links TRBV7-8 to TRBJ2-7, with 7 bases lining up with TRBD1. With V trimmed by 5 bases and J by 3 bases, 7 bases remained unmatched. The length of the CDR3 is 14 residues. Germline V gene data show CDR1 as SGHVS and CDR2 as FQNEAQ. This CDR3 is CASSPTGSIYEQYF. CDR3 nucleotides: TGTGCCAGCAGCCCGACAGGGTCTATCTACGAGCAGTACTTC.

The chain joins TRBV11-3 to TRBJ1-1, with D maybe TRBD1 (6 bases). Germline CDR1 reads SGHNT; CDR2 reads YENEEA. V shed 0 bases and J shed 10 bases, with 21 bases lying between them. The CDR3 covers 16 residues. CDR3 sequence (DNA): TGTGCCAGCAGCTTAGATAGCCCCCGTAAAACAGGGATAGCTTTCTTT. Translated: CASSLDSPRKTGIAFF.

The rearrangement links TRBV7-9 to TRBJ1-6; D is unresolved. Per the germline V gene, CDR1 is SEHNR and CDR2 is FQNEAQ (reference sequence). This CDR3 region has 14 residues. V lost 5 bases and J 7 bases, leaving 12 bases between the germline ends. The CDR3 region is CASSRGLMNSPLHF. In DNA, the CDR3 is TGTGCCAGCAGCCGAGGGTTGATGAATTCACCCCTCCACTTT.

The chain employs TRBV6-5 and TRBJ2-1; a weak D match, TRBD1 (5 bases). V was pared by 6 bases and J by 1 base, with 7 bases between. Germline V gives CDR1 MNHEY, CDR2 SVGAGI. The CDR3 sequence is 13 residues long. The CDR3 DNA reads as TGTGCCAGCAGCCAGGGTTCCTACAATGAGCAGTTCTTC. Protein sequence: CASSQGSYNEQFF.

The chain links TRBV27 to TRBJ2-5; 11 nucleotides line up with TRBD2. The CDR3 runs to 15 residues. Germline V gene lookup returns CDR1 MNHEY and CDR2 SMNVEV (reference sequence). The V gene end was trimmed by 3 bases and the J gene end by 4 bases; junction bases not matched to a gene: 4. CDR3: CASSFLAGGVETQYF. The DNA for the CDR3 is TGTGCCAGCAGTTTTCTAGCGGGAGGAGTAGAGACCCAGTACTTC.

This clone was seen only once. The CDR3 reads CASSIGAGLVSRQPQHF. CDR3 bases: TGTGCCAGTAGTATAGGGGCAGGGTTGGTCAGCCGTCAGCCCCAGCATTTT. The chain joins TRBV19 to TRBJ1-5, with D maybe TRBD1 (5 bases). CDR1 and CDR2 (germline): LNHDA, SQIVND (reference sequence). The V and J ends lost 1 base and 6 bases respectively, with 19 bases between them. The CDR3 is 17 residues long.

The V gene is TRBV15, the J gene TRBJ1-2, with D tentatively TRBD1 (5 bases). Between the trimmed V and J ends, which lost 0 bases and 6 bases, there was a span of 14 bases. The CDR3 totals 15 residues. The germline V gene has CDR1 LNHNV and CDR2 YYDKDF (reference sequence). The CDR3 sequence is CATSRDPGRVNGYTF. The CDR3 DNA is TGTGCCACCAGCAGAGATCCAGGCAGGGTGAATGGCTACACCTTC.

In its sample, this clone was seen once. The chain recombines TRBV6-5 with TRBJ1-1, with D possibly TRBD1 on 5 matching bases. V shed 2 bases and J shed 5 bases, with 18 bases lying between them. CDR3 length: 16 amino acids. CDR1 and CDR2 from the germline V gene are MNHEY and SVGAGI. CDR3 in amino acids: CASSYGQGILRTEAFF. CDR3 bases: TGTGCCAGCAGTTACGGGCAGGGTATACTTCGGACTGAAGCTTTCTTT.

The J gene is TRBJ1-5, the V gene TRBV25-1; possibly TRBD1 for D (6 bases). Germline loops: CDR1 MGHDK, CDR2 SYGVNS. CDR3 length: 12 amino acids. Deletions cut 3 bases from V and 7 bases from J, with 7 bases between. DNA of the CDR3: TGTGCCAGCAGTGAGAGGGGGCAGCCCCAGCATTTT. It encodes CASSERGQPQHF.

The chain links TRBV2 to TRBJ1-1, with D possibly TRBD1 on 5 matching bases. CDR3 size: 13 residues. Trimming removed 9 bases at V and 2 bases at J, with 13 bases between. Germline CDR1 reads SNHLY; CDR2 reads FYNNEI. CDR3 sequence reads: CASGGTLNTEAFF. CDR3 in DNA: TGTGCCAGTGGAGGGACTCTTAACACTGAAGCTTTCTTT.

The chain couples TRBV5-4 to TRBJ1-2; D unresolved. CDR3 length: 14 residues. Between the trimmed V and J ends, which lost 3 bases and 6 bases, there was a span of 15 bases. Germline-derived CDR1 and CDR2 are SGHNT and YYREEE (reference sequence). The CDR3 region has the DNA TGTGCCAGCAGCTGGGCATTAGGAGAAGATGGCTACACCTTC. It is translated as CASSWALGEDGYTF.

CDR3 amino acids: CASSVTIPKLAANTGELFF. In DNA form, the CDR3 reads TGTGCCAGCAGTGTCACTATCCCCAAACTAGCGGCGAACACCGGGGAGCTGTTTTTT. The chain combines TRBV2 with TRBJ2-2, with 8 nucleotides matching TRBD2. The CDR3 consists of 19 residues. The junction had 13 bases not matched to a gene; V was cut back by 4 bases and J by 0 bases. Germline V gene lookup returns CDR1 SNHLY and CDR2 FYNNEI. The whole variable domain, filled in from reference TRBV2 and TRBJ2-2, reads EPEVTQTPSHQVTQMGQEVILRCVPISNHLYFYWYRQILGQKVEFLVSFYNNEISEKSEIFDDQFSVERPDGSNFTLKIRSTKLEDSAMYFCASSVTIPKLAANTGELFFGEGSRLTVL.

The rearrangement links TRBV4-3 to TRBJ2-3, with a possible D match to TRBD2 (6 bases). The CDR3 covers 14 residues. V was cut by 1 base and J by 5 bases, with 10 bases left in between. CDR1 is LGHNA and CDR2 is YSLEER in the germline V gene. CDR3 DNA sequence: TGCGCCAGCAGCCAAGGAGGAGGGGAAGATACGCAGTATTTT. Translation: CASSQGGGEDTQYF.

The chain recombines TRBV27 with TRBJ1-2; the match to TRBD1 covers 9 bases. This CDR3 comprises 14 residues. V was clipped by 3 bases and J by 2 bases; unmatched bases: 1. CDR1 is MNHEY, CDR2 SMNVEV, per germline (reference sequence). The CDR3 DNA sequence: TGTGCCAGCAGTTTCGGGACAGGGAACTATGGCTACACCTTC. It yields the protein CASSFGTGNYGYTF.

This clone has only one observation. The chain carries TRBV7-2 and TRBJ1-2, with TRBD1 matching over 7 bases. Germline V gene lookup returns CDR1 SGHTA and CDR2 FQGNSA. The CDR3 sequence is 17 residues long. Losses at the gene ends were 2 bases for V and 5 bases for J; bases not matched to a gene: 14. CDR3 loop: CASSLNARRTGPYGYTF. Here the CDR3 DNA reads TGTGCCAGCAGCTTAAATGCTCGGAGGACAGGTCCTTATGGCTACACCTTC. Using reference TRBV7-2 and TRBJ1-2 for the parts outside the CDR3, the full variable domain is GAGVSQSPSNKVTEKGKDVELRCDPISGHTALYWYRQSLGQGLEFLIYFQGNSAPDKSGLPSDRFSAERTGGSVSTLTIQRTQQEDSAVYLCASSLNARRTGPYGYTFGSGTRLTVV.